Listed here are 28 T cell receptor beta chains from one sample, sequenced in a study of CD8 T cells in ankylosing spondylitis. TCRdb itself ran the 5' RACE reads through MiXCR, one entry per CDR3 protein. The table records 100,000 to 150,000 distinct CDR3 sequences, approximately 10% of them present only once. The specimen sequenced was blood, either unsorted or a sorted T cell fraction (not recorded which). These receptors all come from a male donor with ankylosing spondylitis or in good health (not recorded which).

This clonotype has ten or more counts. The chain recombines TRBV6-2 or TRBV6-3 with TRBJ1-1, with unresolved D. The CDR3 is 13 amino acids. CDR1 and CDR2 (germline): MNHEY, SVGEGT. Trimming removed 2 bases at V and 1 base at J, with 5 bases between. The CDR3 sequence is CASSYKRNTEAFF. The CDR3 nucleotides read TGTGCCAGCAGTTACAAGAGGAACACTGAAGCTTTCTTT.

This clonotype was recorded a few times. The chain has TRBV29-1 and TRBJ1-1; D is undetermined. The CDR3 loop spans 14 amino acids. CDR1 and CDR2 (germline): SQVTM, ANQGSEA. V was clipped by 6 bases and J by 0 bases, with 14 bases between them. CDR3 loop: CSVKDPPMNTEAFF. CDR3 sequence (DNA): TGCAGCGTGAAGGACCCACCTATGAACACTGAAGCTTTCTTT. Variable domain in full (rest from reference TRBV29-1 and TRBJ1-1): SAVISQKPSRDICQRGTSLTIQCQVDSQVTMMFWYRQQPGQSLTLIATANQGSEATYESGFVIDKFPISRPNLTFSTLTVSNMSPEDSSIYLCSVKDPPMNTEAFFGQGTRLTVV.

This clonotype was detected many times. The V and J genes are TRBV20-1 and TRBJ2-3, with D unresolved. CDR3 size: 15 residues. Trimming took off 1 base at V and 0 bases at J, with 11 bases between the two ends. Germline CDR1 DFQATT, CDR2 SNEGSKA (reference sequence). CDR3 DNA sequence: TGCAGTGCTAGAGCCTTCGCCCACAGCACAGATACGCAGTATTTT. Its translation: CSARAFAHSTDTQYF.

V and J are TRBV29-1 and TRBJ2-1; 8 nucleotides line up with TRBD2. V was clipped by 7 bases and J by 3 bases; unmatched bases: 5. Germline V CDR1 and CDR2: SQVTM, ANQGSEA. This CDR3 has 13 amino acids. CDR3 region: CSGGGLDYNEQFF. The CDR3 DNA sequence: TGCAGCGGGGGGGGACTAGACTACAATGAGCAGTTCTTC.

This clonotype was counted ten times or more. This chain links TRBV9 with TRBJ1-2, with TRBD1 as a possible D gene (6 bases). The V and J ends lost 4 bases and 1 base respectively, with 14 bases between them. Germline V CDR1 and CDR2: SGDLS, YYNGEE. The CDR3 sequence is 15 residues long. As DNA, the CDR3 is TGTGCCAGCAGCACCCAGACAGGTTTTAACTATGGCTACACCTTC. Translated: CASSTQTGFNYGYTF.

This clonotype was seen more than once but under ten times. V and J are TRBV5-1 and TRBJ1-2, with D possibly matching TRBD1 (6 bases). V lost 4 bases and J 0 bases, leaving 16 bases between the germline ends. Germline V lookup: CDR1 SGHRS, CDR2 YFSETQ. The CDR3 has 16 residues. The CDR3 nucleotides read TGCGCCAGCAGCCAAAGGGGGGGGCCCGCTAACTATGGCTACACCTTC. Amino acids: CASSQRGGPANYGYTF.

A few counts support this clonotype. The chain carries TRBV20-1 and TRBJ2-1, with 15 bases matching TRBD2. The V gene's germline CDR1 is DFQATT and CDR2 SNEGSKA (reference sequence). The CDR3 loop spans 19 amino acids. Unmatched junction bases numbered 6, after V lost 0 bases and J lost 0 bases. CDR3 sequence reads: CSARDWGTSGRSSYNEQFF. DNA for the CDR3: TGCAGTGCTAGAGATTGGGGGACTAGCGGGAGGAGCTCCTACAATGAGCAGTTCTTC.

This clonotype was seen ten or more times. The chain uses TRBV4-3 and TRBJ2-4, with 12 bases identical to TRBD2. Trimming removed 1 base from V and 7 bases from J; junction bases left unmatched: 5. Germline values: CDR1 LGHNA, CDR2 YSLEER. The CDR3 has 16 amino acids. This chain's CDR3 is CASSQGLAGGQNIQYF. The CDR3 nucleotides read TGCGCCAGCAGCCAAGGTCTAGCGGGAGGGCAGAACATTCAGTACTTC.

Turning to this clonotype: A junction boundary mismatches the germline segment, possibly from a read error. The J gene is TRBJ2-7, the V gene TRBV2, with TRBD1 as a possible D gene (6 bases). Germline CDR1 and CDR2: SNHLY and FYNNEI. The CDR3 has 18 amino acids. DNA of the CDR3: TGTACCAGCTGCTCACGACAGGCCGGAGGATACAGCTCCTACGAGCAGTACTTC. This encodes CTSCSRQAGGYSSYEQYF.

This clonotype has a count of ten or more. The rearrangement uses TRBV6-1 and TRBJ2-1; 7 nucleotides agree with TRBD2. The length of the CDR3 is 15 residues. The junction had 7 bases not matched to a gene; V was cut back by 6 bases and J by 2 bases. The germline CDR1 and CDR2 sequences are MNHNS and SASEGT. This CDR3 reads CASRDSGITYNEQFF. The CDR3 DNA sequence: TGTGCCAGCAGAGACAGCGGGATCACCTACAATGAGCAGTTCTTC.

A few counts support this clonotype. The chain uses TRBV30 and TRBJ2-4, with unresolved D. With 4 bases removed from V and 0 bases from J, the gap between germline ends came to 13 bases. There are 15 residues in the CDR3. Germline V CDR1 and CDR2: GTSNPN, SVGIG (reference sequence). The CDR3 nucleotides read TGTGCCTGGAAATCTGGGTTGCTAGCCAAAAACATTCAGTACTTC. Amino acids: CAWKSGLLAKNIQYF.

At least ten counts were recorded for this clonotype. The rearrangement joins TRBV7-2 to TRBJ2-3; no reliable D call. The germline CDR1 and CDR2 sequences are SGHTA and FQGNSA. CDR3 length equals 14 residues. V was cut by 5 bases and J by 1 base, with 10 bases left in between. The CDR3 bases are TGTGCCAGCAGCCACATACGTCGCACAGATACGCAGTATTTT. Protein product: CASSHIRRTDTQYF.

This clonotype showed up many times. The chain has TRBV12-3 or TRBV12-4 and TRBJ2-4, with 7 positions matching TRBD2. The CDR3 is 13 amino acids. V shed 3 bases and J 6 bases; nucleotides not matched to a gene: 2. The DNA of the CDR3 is TGTGCCAGCAGTTTCGCGGGAGCAAACATTCAGTACTTC. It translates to CASSFAGANIQYF.

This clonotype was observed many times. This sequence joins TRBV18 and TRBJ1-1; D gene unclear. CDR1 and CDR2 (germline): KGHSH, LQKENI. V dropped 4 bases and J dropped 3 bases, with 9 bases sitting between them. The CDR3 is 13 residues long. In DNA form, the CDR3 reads TGTGCCAGCTCACGGCCGGAGGACACTGAAGCTTTCTTT. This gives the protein CASSRPEDTEAFF.

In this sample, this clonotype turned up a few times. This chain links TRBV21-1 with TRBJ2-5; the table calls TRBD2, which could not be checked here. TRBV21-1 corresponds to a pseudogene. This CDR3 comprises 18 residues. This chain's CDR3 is CASSKLTFPGTQQETQYF. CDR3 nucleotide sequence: TGTGCCAGCAGCAAACTCACGTTTCCCGGGACTCAGCAAGAGACCCAGTACTTC.

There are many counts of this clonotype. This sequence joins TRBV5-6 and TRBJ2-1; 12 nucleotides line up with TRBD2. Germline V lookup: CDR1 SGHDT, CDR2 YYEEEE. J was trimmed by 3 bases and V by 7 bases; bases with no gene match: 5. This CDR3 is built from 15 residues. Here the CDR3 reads CASQTSGSNYNEQFF. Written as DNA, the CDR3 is TGTGCCAGCCAGACTAGCGGGAGTAACTACAATGAGCAGTTCTTC.

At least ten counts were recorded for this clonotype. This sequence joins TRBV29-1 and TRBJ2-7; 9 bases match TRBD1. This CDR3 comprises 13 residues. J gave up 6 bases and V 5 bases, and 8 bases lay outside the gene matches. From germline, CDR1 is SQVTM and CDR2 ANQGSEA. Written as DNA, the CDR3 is TGCAGCGTTTCACGGACAGGGGTTGGCGAGCAGTACTTC. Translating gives CSVSRTGVGEQYF.

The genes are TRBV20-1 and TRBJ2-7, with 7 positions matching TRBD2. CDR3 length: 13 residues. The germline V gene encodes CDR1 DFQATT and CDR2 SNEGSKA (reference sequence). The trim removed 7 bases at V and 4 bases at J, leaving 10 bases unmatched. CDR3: CSVRREMGYEQYF. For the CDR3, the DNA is TGCAGTGTCAGGCGGGAGATGGGGTACGAGCAGTACTTC.

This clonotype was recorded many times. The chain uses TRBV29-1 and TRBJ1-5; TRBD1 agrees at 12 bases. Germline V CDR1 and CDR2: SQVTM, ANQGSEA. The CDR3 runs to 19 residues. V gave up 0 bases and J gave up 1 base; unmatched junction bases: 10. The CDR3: CSVEDSTGQGAPSNQPQHF. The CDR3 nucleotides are TGCAGCGTTGAAGATAGTACGGGACAGGGGGCGCCAAGCAATCAGCCCCAGCATTTT.

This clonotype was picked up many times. The CDR3 sequence is CSATARLEVPYEQYF. In DNA, the CDR3 is TGCAGTGCTACCGCCCGACTGGAGGTACCTTACGAGCAGTACTTC. The chain is built from TRBV20-1 and TRBJ2-7; TRBD2 is a possible D gene (5 bases). The germline V gene has CDR1 DFQATT and CDR2 SNEGSKA (reference sequence). V lost 4 bases and J 4 bases, leaving 20 bases between the germline ends. The CDR3 has 15 amino acids.

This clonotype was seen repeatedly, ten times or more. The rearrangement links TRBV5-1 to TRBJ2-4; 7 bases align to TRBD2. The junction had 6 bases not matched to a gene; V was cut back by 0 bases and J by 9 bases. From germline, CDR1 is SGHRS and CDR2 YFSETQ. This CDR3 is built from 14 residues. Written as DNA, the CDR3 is TGCGCCAGCAGCTTGGATGGACTAGATGGCATTCAGTACTTC. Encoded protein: CASSLDGLDGIQYF.

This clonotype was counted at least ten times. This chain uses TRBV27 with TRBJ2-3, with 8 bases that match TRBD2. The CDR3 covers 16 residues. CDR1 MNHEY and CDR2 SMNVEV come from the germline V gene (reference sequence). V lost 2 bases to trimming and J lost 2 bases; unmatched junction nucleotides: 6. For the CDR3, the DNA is TGTGCCAGCAGTTTAGGGGCACTAGCGGTCACAGATACGCAGTATTTT. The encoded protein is CASSLGALAVTDTQYF.

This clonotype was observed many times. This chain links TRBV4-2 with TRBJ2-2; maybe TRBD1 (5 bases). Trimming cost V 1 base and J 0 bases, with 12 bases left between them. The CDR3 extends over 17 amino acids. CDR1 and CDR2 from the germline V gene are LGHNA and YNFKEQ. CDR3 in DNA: TGTGCCAGCAGCCAAGTCCCGAAGGACACGAACACCGGGGAGCTGTTTTTT. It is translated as CASSQVPKDTNTGELFF.

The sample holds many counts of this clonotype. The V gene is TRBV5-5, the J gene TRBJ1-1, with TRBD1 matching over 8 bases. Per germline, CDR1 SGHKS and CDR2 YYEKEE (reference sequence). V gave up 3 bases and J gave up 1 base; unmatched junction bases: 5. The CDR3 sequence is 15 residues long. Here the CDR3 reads CASSWTGRGNTEAFF. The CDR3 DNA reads TGTGCCAGCAGCTGGACAGGGAGAGGGAACACTGAAGCTTTCTTT.

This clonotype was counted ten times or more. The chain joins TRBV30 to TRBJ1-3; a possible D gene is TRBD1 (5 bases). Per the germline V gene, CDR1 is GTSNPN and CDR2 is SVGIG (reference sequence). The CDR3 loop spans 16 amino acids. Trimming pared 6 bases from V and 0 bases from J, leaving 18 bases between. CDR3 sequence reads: CACHSGRSASGNTIYF. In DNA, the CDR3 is TGTGCCTGTCATTCAGGGCGATCCGCCTCTGGAAACACCATATATTTT.

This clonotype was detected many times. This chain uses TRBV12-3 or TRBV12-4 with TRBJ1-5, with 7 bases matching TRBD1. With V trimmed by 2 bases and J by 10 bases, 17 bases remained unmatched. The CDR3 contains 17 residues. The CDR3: CASSLQPHRGAGGPQHF. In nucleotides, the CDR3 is TGTGCCAGCAGTTTACAACCTCACAGGGGAGCAGGGGGTCCCCAGCATTTT.

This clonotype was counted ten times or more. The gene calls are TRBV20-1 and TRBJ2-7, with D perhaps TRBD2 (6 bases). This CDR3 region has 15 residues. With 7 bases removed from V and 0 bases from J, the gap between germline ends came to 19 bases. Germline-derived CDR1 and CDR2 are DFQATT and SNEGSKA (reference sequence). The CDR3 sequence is CSVGGPTRSSYEQYF. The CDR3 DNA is TGCAGTGTTGGAGGGCCGACTAGGAGCTCCTACGAGCAGTACTTC.

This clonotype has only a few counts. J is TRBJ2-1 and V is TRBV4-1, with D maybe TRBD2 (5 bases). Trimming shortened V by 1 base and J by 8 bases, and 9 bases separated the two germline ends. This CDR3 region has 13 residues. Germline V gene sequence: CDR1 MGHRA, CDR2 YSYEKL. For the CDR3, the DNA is TGCGCCAGCAGCCAAGTTCAGAGGGATGAGCAGTTCTTC. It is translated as CASSQVQRDEQFF.